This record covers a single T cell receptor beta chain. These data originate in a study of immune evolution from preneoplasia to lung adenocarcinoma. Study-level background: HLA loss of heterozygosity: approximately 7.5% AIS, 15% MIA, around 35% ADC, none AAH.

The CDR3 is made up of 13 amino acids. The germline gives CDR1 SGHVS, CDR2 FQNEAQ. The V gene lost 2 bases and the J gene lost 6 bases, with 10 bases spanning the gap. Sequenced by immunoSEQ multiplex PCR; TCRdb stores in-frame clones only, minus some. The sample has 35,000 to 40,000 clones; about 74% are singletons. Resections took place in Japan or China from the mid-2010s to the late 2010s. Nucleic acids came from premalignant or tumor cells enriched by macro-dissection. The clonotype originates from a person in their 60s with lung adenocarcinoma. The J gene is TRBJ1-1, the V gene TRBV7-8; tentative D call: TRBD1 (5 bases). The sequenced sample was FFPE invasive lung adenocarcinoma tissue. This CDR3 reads CASSLSWGSEAFF. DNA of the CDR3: TGTGCCAGCAGCTTATCCTGGGGGTCTGAAGCTTTCTTT.